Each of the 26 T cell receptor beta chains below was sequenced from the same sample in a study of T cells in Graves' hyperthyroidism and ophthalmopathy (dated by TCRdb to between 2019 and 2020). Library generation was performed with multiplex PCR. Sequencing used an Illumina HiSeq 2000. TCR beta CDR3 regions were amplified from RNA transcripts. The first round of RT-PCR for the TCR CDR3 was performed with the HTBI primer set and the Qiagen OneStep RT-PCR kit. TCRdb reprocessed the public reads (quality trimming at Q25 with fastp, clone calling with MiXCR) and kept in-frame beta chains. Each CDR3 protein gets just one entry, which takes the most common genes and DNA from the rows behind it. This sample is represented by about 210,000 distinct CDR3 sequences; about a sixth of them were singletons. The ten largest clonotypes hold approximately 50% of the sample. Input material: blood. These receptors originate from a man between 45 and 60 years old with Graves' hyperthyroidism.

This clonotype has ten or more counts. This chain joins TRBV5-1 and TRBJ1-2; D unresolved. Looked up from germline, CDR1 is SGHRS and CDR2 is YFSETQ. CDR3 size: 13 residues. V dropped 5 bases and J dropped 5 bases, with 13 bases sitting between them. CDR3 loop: CASRDKALYGYTF. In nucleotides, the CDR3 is TGCGCCAGCAGAGACAAGGCCCTGTATGGCTACACCTTC.

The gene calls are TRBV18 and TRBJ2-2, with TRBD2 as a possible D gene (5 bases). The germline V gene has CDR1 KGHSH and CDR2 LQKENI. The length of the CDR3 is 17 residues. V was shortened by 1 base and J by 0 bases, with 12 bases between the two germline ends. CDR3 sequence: CASSPRALASNTGELFF. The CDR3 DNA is TGTGCCAGCTCACCACGGGCCCTAGCCTCGAACACCGGGGAGCTGTTTTTT.

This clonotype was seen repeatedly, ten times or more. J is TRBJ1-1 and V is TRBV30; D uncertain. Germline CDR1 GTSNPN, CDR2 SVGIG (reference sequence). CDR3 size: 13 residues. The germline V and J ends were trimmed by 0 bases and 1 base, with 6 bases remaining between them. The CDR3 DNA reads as TGTGCCTGGAGTGTACTTGGGAACACTGAAGCTTTCTTT. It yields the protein CAWSVLGNTEAFF.

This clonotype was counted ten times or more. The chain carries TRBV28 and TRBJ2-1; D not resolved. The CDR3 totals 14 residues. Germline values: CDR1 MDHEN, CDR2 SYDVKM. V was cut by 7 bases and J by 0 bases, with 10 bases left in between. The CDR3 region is CASISASSYNEQFF. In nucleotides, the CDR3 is TGTGCCAGCATCTCCGCGAGCTCCTACAATGAGCAGTTCTTC.

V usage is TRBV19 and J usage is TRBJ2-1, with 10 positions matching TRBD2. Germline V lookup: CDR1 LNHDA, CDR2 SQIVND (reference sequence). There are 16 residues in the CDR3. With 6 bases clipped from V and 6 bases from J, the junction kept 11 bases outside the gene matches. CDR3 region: CASRLLAGTSSNEQFF. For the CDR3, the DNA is TGTGCCAGTAGGCTACTAGCGGGAACGAGTAGCAATGAGCAGTTCTTC.

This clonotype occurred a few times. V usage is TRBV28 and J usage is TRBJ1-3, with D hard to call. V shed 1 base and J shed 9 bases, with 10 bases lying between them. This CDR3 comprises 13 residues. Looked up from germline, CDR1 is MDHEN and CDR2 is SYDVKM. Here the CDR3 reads CASSLSEVSTIYF. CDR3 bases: TGTGCCAGCAGTTTATCGGAGGTCAGCACCATATATTTT.

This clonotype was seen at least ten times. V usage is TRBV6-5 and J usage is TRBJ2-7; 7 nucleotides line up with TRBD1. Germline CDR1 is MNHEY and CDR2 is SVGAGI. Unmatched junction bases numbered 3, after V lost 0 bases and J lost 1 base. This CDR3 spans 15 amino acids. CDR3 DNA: TGTGCCAGCAGTTACTCCGGGGACAGTTCCTACGAGCAGTACTTC. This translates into CASSYSGDSSYEQYF.

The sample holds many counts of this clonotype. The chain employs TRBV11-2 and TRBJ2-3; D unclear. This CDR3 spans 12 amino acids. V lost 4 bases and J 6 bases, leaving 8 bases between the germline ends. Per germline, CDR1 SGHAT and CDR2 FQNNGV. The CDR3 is CASSSAMDTQYF. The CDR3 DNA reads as TGTGCCAGCAGCTCGGCGATGGATACGCAGTATTTT. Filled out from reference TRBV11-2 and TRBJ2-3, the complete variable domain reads EAGVAQSPRYKIIEKRQSVAFWCNPISGHATLYWYQQILGQGPKLLIQFQNNGVVDDSQLPKDRFSAERLKGVDSTLKIQPAKLEDSAVYLCASSSAMDTQYFGPGTRLTVL.

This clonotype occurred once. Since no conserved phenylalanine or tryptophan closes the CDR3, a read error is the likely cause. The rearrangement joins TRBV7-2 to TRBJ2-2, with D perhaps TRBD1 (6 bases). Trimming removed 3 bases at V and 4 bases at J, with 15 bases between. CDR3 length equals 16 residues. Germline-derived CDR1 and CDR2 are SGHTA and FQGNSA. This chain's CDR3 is CASSLGHSEGTGELFS. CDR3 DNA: TGTGCCAGCAGCTTGGGACACAGCGAGGGCACCGGGGAGCTGTTTTCT.

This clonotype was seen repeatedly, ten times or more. CDR3 DNA: TGTGCCAGCACCGTACTAGCGGGAGCTCAAAATGAGCAGTTCTTC. It is translated as CASTVLAGAQNEQFF. V usage is TRBV2 and J usage is TRBJ2-1, with 11 bases aligning to TRBD2. Germline trimming cut 7 bases from V and 7 bases from J; bases unmatched to any gene: 9. This CDR3 has 15 residues. In germline, CDR1 is SNHLY, CDR2 FYNNEI.

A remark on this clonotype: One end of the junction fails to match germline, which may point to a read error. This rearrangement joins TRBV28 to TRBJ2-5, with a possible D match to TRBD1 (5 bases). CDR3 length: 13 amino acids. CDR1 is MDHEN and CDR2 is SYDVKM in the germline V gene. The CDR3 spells CAISETRVETQYF. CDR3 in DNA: TGTGCCATCAGTGAGACCAGGGTCGAGACCCAGTACTTC. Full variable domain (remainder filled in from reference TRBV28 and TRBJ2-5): DVKVTQSSRYLVKRTGEKVFLECVQDMDHENMFWYRQDPGLGLRLIYFSYDVKMKEKGDIPEGYSVSREKKERFSLILESASTNQTSMYLCAISETRVETQYFGPGTRLLVL.

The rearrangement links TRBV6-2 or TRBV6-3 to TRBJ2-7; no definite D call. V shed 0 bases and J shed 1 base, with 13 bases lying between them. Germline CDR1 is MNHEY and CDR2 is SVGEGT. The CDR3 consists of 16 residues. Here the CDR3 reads CASSYSIGLRSYEQYF. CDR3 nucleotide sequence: TGTGCCAGCAGTTACTCGATAGGGCTTCGATCCTACGAGCAGTACTTC.

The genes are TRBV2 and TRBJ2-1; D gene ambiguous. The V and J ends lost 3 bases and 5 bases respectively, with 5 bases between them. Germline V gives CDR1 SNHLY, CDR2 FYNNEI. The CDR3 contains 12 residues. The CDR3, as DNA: TGTGCCAGCAGTGATTTGAACAATGAGCAGTTCTTC. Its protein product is CASSDLNNEQFF. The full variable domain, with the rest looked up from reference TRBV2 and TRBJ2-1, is EPEVTQTPSHQVTQMGQEVILRCVPISNHLYFYWYRQILGQKVEFLVSFYNNEISEKSEIFDDQFSVERPDGSNFTLKIRSTKLEDSAMYFCASSDLNNEQFFGPGTRLTVL.

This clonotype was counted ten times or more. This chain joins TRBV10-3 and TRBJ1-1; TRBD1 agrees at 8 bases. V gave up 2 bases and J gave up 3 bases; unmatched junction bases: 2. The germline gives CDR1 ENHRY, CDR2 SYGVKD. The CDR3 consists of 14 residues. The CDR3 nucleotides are TGTGCCATCAGTGAGGCAGGGGGCCACACTGAAGCTTTCTTT. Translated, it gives CAISEAGGHTEAFF.

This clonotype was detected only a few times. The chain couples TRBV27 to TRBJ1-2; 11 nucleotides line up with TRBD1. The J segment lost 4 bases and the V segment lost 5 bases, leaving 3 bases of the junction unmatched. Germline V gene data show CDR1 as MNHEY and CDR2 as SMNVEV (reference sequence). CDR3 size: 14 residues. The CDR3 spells CASSAGQGVYGYTF. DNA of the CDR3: TGTGCCAGCAGTGCGGGACAGGGGGTCTATGGCTACACCTTC.

Here the CDR3 reads CASSFQTGREEKLFF. For the CDR3, the DNA is TGTGCCAGCAGCTTTCAGACAGGGAGGGAGGAAAAACTGTTTTTT. The V and J genes are TRBV7-8 and TRBJ1-4, with 7 positions matching TRBD1. Germline loops: CDR1 SGHVS, CDR2 FQNEAQ. This CDR3 has 15 amino acids. J gave up 8 bases and V 3 bases, and 9 bases lay outside the gene matches.

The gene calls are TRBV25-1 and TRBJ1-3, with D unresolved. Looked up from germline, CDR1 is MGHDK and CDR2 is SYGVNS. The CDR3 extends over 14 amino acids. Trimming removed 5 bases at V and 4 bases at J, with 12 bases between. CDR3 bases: TGTGCCAGCAGTAAGAGAGGAGCGGGAAACACCATATATTTT. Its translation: CASSKRGAGNTIYF.

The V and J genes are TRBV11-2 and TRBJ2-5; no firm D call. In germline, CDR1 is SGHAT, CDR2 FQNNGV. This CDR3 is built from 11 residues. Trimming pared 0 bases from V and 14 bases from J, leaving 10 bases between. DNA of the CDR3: TGTGCCAGCAGCTTAGATCGGGCAGATTACTTC. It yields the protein CASSLDRADYF.

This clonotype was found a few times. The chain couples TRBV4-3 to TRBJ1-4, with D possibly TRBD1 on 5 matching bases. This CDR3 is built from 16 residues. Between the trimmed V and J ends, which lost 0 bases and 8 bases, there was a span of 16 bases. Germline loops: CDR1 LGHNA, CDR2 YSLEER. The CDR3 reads CASSQDRGGVGEKLFF. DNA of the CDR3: TGCGCCAGCAGCCAAGACCGAGGAGGGGTGGGCGAAAAACTGTTTTTT.

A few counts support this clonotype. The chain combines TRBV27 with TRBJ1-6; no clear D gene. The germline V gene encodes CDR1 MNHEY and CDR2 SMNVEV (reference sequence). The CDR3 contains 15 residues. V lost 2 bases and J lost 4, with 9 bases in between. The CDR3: CASSLDGFYNSPLHF. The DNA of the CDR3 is TGTGCCAGCAGTTTAGACGGGTTTTATAATTCACCCCTCCACTTT.

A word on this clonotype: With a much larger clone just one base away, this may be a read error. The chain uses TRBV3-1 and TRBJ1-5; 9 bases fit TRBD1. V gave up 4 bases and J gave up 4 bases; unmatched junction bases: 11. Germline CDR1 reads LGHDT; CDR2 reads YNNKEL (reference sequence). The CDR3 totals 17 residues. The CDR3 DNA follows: TGTGCCAGCAGCCCCGGAGGAACAGGGGGCCAAAATCAGCCCCAGCATTTT. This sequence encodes CASSPGGTGGQNQPQHF.

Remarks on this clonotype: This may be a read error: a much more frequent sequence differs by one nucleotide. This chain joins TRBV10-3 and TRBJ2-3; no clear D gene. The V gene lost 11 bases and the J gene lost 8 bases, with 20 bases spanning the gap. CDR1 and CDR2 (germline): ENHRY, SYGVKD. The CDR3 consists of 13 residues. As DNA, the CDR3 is TGTGCCCCCTTGCCCGACGTCGGAGCTACGCAGTATTTT. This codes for CAPLPDVGATQYF.

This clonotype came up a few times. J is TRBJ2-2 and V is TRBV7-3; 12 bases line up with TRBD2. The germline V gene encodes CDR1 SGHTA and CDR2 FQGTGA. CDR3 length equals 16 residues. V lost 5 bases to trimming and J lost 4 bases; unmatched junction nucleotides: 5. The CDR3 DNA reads TGTGCCAGCAGCCACGGGGGACTAGCGGGCACCGGGGAGCTGTTTTTT. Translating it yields CASSHGGLAGTGELFF.

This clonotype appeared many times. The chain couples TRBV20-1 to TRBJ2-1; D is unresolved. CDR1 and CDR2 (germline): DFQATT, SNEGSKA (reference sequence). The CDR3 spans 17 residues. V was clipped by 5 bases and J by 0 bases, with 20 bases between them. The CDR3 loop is CSALTLRGSSSYNEQFF. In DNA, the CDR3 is TGCAGTGCTCTTACCCTACGCGGATCGAGCTCCTACAATGAGCAGTTCTTC.

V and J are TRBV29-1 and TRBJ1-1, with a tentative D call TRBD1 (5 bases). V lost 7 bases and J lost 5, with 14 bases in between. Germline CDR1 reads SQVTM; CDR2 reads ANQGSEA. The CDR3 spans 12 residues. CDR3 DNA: TGCAGCGCCTCTGAGGGACCGACTGAAGCTTTCTTT. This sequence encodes CSASEGPTEAFF.

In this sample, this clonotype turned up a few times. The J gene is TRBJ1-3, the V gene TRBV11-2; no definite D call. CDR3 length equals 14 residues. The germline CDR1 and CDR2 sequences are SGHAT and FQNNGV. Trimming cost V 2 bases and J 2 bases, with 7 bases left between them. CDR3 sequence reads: CASSLNPTGNTIYF. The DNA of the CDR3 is TGTGCCAGCAGCTTAAACCCCACTGGAAACACCATATATTTT.